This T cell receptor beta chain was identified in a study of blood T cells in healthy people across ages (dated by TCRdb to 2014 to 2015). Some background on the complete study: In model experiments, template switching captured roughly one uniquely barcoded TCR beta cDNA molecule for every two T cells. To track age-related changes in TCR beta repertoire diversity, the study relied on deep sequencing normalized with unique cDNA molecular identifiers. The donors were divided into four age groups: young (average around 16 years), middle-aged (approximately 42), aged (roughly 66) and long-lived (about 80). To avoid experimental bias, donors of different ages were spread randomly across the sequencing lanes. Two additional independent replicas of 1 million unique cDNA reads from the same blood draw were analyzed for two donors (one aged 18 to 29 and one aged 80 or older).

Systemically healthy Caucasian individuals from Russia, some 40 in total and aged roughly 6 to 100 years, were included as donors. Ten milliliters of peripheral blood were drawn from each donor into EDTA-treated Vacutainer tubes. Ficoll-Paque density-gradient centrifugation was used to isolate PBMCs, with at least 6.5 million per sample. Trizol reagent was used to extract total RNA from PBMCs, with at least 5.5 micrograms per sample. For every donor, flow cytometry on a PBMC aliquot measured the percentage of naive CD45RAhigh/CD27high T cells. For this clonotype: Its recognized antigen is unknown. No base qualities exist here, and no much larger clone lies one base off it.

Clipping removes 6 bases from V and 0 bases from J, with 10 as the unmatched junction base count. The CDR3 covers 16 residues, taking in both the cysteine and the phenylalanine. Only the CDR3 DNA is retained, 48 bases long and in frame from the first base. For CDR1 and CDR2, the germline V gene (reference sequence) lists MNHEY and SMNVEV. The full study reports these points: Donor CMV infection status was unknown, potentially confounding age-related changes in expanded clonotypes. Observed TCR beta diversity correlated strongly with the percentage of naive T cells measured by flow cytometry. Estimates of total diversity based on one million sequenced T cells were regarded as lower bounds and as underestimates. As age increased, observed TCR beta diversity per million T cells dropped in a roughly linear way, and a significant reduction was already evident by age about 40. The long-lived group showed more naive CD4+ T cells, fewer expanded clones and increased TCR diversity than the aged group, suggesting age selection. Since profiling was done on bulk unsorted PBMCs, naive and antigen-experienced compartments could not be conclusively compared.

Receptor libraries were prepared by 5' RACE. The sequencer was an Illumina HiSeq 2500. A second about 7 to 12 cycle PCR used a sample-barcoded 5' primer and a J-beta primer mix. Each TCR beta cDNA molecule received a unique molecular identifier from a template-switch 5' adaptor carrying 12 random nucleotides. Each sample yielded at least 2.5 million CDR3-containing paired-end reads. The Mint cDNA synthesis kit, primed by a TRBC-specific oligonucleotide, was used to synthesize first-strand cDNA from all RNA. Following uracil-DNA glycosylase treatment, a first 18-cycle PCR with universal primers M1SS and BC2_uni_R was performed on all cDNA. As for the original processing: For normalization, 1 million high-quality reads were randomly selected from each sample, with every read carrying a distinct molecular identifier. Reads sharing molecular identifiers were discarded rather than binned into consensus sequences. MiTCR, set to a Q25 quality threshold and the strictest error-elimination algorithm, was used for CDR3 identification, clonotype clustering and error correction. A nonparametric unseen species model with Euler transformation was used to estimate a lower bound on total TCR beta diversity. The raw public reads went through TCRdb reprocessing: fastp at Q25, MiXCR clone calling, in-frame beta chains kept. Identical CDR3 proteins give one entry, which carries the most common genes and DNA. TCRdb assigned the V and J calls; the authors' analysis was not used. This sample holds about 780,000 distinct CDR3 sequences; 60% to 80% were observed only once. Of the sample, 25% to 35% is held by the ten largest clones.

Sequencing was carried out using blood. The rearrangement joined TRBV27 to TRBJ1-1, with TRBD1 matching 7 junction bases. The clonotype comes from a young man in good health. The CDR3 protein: CASSPGEGQMNTEAFF. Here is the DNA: TGTGCCAGCAGCCCTGGGGAGGGACAGATGAACACTGAAGCTTTCTTT.